The 27 T cell receptor beta chains given below trace back to one sample, sequenced in a study of PD-1 blockade in classical Hodgkin lymphoma. Each patient's relapse followed autologous stem cell transplantation, and brentuximab vedotin exposure varied. TCRdb keeps only in-frame clones here, not all; method: immunoSEQ multiplex PCR. The sample carries some 100,000 clones, around nine tenths recorded once. Source: peripheral blood mononuclear cells (PBMCs), taken before the second cycle of nivolumab. The receptors stem from a human donor with classical Hodgkin lymphoma.

This CDR3 reads CASSLGLGARTEAFF. The CDR3 DNA follows: TGTGCCAGCAGCCTAGGTTTAGGCGCGCGGACTGAAGCTTTCTTT. The V call is TRBV28, the J call TRBJ1-1; D is uncertain. Between the trimmed V and J ends, which lost 6 bases and 5 bases, there was a span of 19 bases. CDR1 is MDHEN and CDR2 is SYDVKM in the germline V gene. The CDR3 covers 15 residues.

In this sample, this clone turned up once. The V and J genes are TRBV5-1 and TRBJ2-3; TRBD1 matches 7 bases. V shed 6 bases and J 0 bases; nucleotides not matched to a gene: 4. In germline, CDR1 is SGHRS, CDR2 YFSETQ. This CDR3 is built from 14 residues. The CDR3 is CASIEGASTDTQYF. CDR3 bases: TGCGCCAGCATCGAGGGGGCTAGCACAGATACGCAGTATTTT.

The chain links TRBV27 to TRBJ1-2; TRBD1 agrees at 7 bases. CDR1 is MNHEY and CDR2 is SMNVEV in the germline V gene (reference sequence). V gave up 4 bases and J gave up 2 bases; unmatched junction bases: 1. CDR3 length: 13 amino acids. CDR3: CASSWTGNYGYTF. For the CDR3, the DNA is TGTGCCAGCAGTTGGACAGGCAACTATGGCTACACCTTC.

The rearrangement joins TRBV5-8 to TRBJ1-4, with 8 bases identical to TRBD1. The junction had 7 bases not matched to a gene; V was cut back by 4 bases and J by 5 bases. The CDR3 contains 15 residues. Germline CDR1 SGHTS, CDR2 YDEGEE. The CDR3 DNA sequence: TGTGCCAGCAGCCGCCCAGACAGGGGAAATGAAAAACTGTTTTTT. It is translated as CASSRPDRGNEKLFF. Full variable domain (remainder filled in from reference TRBV5-8 and TRBJ1-4): EAGVTQSPTHLIKTRGQQATLRCSPISGHTSVYWYQQALGLGLQFLLWYDEGEERNRGNFPPRFSGRQFPNYSSELNVNALELEDSALYLCASSRPDRGNEKLFFGSGTQLSVL.

V gene TRBV11-2 combines with J gene TRBJ1-2; D not certain. Trimming removed 2 bases from V and 4 bases from J, with 17 bases in between. The CDR3 has 16 amino acids. Germline values: CDR1 SGHAT, CDR2 FQNNGV. The CDR3 here is CASSLIPLAQAYGYTF. CDR3 DNA: TGTGCCAGCAGCTTAATCCCCCTCGCGCAGGCCTATGGCTACACCTTC.

The chain uses TRBV27 and TRBJ2-7; D is ambiguous. The CDR3 is 14 residues long. V lost 3 bases and J lost 0, with 9 bases in between. Germline loops: CDR1 MNHEY, CDR2 SMNVEV (reference sequence). The CDR3 is CASSFGQASYEQYF. CDR3 coding DNA: TGTGCCAGCAGTTTCGGCCAGGCCTCCTACGAGCAGTACTTC.

The chain joins TRBV12-5 to TRBJ2-7, with TRBD1 matching over 10 bases. The CDR3 has 19 residues. Trimming took 6 bases from V and 3 from J; bases not matched to a gene: 20. Germline values: CDR1 LGHNT, CDR2 FRNRAP. CDR3 sequence: CASGVDPPRPGQGIYEQYF. For the CDR3, the DNA is TGTGCTAGTGGGGTCGATCCCCCAAGACCGGGACAGGGGATCTACGAGCAGTACTTC.

This clone occurred a few times. J is TRBJ1-1 and V is TRBV2; D ambiguous. CDR1 is SNHLY, CDR2 FYNNEI, per germline. V dropped 3 bases and J dropped 2 bases, with 16 bases sitting between them. The CDR3 contains 16 residues. The DNA of the CDR3 is TGTGCCAGCAGTGATATCCCGCCAGGCATTAACACTGAAGCTTTCTTT. Protein: CASSDIPPGINTEAFF.

The chain combines TRBV11-3 with TRBJ2-1; possible D gene TRBD2, 5 bases. In germline, CDR1 is SGHNT, CDR2 YENEEA. The CDR3 spans 14 residues. Trimming cost V 3 bases and J 6 bases, with 12 bases left between them. CDR3 sequence: CASSLVGLFNEQFF. The CDR3 DNA reads as TGTGCCAGCAGCTTGGTCGGACTCTTCAATGAGCAGTTCTTC.

The chain carries TRBV7-8 and TRBJ1-5; D is unclear. This CDR3 is 12 amino acids long. V gave up 1 base and J gave up 7 bases, with 5 bases separating them. Per germline, CDR1 SGHVS and CDR2 FQNEAQ. CDR3 amino acids: CASSLGEQPQHF. Here the CDR3 DNA reads TGTGCCAGCAGCTTAGGGGAGCAGCCCCAGCATTTT.

This chain connects TRBV9 to TRBJ2-7; no clear D gene. Germline V lookup: CDR1 SGDLS, CDR2 YYNGEE. CDR3 length: 12 residues. The V end was cut by 0 bases, the J end by 6 bases, with 7 bases between. The CDR3 loop reads CASSVDVGEQYF. The CDR3 DNA sequence: TGTGCCAGCAGCGTAGATGTAGGCGAGCAGTACTTC.

This chain uses TRBV5-5 with TRBJ2-5; D is unclear. CDR3 length: 13 residues. CDR1 is SGHKS, CDR2 YYEKEE, per germline (reference sequence). The V end was cut by 5 bases, the J end by 4 bases, with 12 bases between. DNA for the CDR3: TGTGCCAGCAGGGAAGTAGCCGGAGAGACCCAGTACTTC. It specifies CASREVAGETQYF. Based on the CDR3 plus reference TRBV5-5 and TRBJ2-5, the full variable domain is DAGVTQSPTHLIKTRGQQVTLRCSPISGHKSVSWYQQVLGQGPQFIFQYYEKEERGRGNFPDRFSARQFPNYSSELNVNALLLGDSALYLCASREVAGETQYFGPGTRLLVL.

The CDR3 region is CARIGVRGYTF. The CDR3 bases are TGTGCCAGGATAGGGGTTCGTGGCTACACCTTC. This chain joins TRBV6-1 and TRBJ1-2, with D possibly matching TRBD1 (5 bases). The V gene's germline CDR1 is MNHNS and CDR2 SASEGT. Trimming took 9 bases from V and 7 from J, leaving 12 bases between them. The CDR3 totals 11 residues.

This chain connects TRBV4-3 to TRBJ1-2; tentative D call: TRBD1 (5 bases). Trimming took off 5 bases at V and 1 base at J, with 14 bases between the two ends. The germline V gene encodes CDR1 LGHNA and CDR2 YSLEER. The CDR3 length is 15 residues. The CDR3 here is CASSGGPILNYGYTF. The CDR3 DNA reads TGCGCCAGCAGCGGGGGACCGATTCTTAACTATGGCTACACCTTC.

This clone was picked up one time. The chain links TRBV7-2 to TRBJ2-1, with TRBD2 matching 11 bases. V lost 5 bases and J lost 2; bases outside the gene matches: 5. This CDR3 has 16 residues. From germline, CDR1 is SGHTA and CDR2 FQGNSA. The CDR3 region has the DNA TGTGCCAGCAGCGTTACTAGCGGGGGTCCCTACAATGAGCAGTTCTTC. Amino acids: CASSVTSGGPYNEQFF. The full variable domain, in which reference TRBV7-2 and TRBJ2-1 provide the parts outside the CDR3, is GAGVSQSPSNKVTEKGKDVELRCDPISGHTALYWYRQSLGQGLEFLIYFQGNSAPDKSGLPSDRFSAERTGGSVSTLTIQRTQQEDSAVYLCASSVTSGGPYNEQFFGPGTRLTVL.

The chain uses TRBV29-1 and TRBJ2-5; D uncertain. V lost 4 bases and J lost 1, with 7 bases in between. The length of the CDR3 is 12 residues. Germline assignment: CDR1 SQVTM and CDR2 ANQGSEA. CDR3 sequence: CSVAVSQETQYF. CDR3 DNA: TGCAGCGTTGCAGTTAGCCAAGAGACCCAGTACTTC.

The J gene is TRBJ2-1, the V gene TRBV6-5, with 9 bases that match TRBD1. J gave up 9 bases and V 2 bases, and 8 bases lay outside the gene matches. There are 15 residues in the CDR3. Germline CDR1 is MNHEY and CDR2 is SVGAGI. CDR3 in DNA: TGTGCCAGCAGTTACCTTGGGACAGGGTGGTTTGAGCAGTTCTTC. Residues: CASSYLGTGWFEQFF.

V is TRBV9 and J is TRBJ2-3, with 13 bases matching TRBD2. The germline V gene has CDR1 SGDLS and CDR2 YYNGEE. This CDR3 contains 16 residues. With V trimmed by 3 bases and J by 4 bases, 5 bases remained unmatched. Here the CDR3 DNA reads TGTGCCAGCAGCGAGCGGACTAGCGGGGGTTCAGATACGCAGTATTTT. This gives the protein CASSERTSGGSDTQYF. The complete variable domain, with remaining parts taken from reference TRBV9 and TRBJ2-3, reads DSGVTQTPKHLITATGQRVTLRCSPRSGDLSVYWYQQSLDQGLQFLIQYYNGEERAKGNILERFSAQQFPDLHSELNLSSLELGDSALYFCASSERTSGGSDTQYFGPGTRLTVL.

This clone was counted once. The chain joins TRBV11-2 to TRBJ2-5; 7 positions agree with TRBD1. The germline CDR1 and CDR2 sequences are SGHAT and FQNNGV. The CDR3 consists of 15 residues. The V segment lost 0 bases and the J segment 2 bases; nucleotides outside the gene matches: 3. CDR3 region: CASSLDPGQQETQYF. Written as DNA, the CDR3 is TGTGCCAGCAGCTTAGACCCGGGACAGCAAGAGACCCAGTACTTC.

The genes are TRBV9 and TRBJ2-5; 10 bases match TRBD2. V trimming: 0 bases; J trimming: 7 bases; junction bases outside the gene matches: 3. Germline CDR1 SGDLS, CDR2 YYNGEE. CDR3 size: 14 residues. CDR3 sequence: CASSVEASGGTQYF. The CDR3 DNA reads TGTGCCAGCAGCGTAGAGGCTAGCGGGGGGACCCAGTACTTC.

The chain uses TRBV30 and TRBJ1-6, with D maybe TRBD1 (5 bases). The germline V gene encodes CDR1 GTSNPN and CDR2 SVGIG (reference sequence). Trimming removed 3 bases at V and 7 bases at J, with 28 bases between. The length of the CDR3 is 19 residues. CDR3 DNA: TGTGCCTGGAGCGCACCCACCCCCTTGGGGGTTAATGGGAATTCACCCCTCCACTTT. It specifies CAWSAPTPLGVNGNSPLHF.

The gene calls are TRBV11-2 and TRBJ2-7, with 8 bases matching TRBD1. Germline values: CDR1 SGHAT, CDR2 FQNNGV. CDR3 size: 16 residues. The J segment lost 8 bases and the V segment lost 5 bases, leaving 17 bases of the junction unmatched. CDR3 residues: CASSPHPGTGGAKQYF. CDR3 nucleotides: TGTGCCAGCAGCCCCCACCCCGGGACAGGCGGAGCAAAGCAGTACTTC.

V usage is TRBV2 and J usage is TRBJ2-7, with a weak D call TRBD1 (6 bases). The CDR3 has 14 residues. The germline V and J ends were trimmed by 5 bases and 0 bases, with 11 bases remaining between them. Germline assignment: CDR1 SNHLY and CDR2 FYNNEI. The chain's CDR3 is CASSPRDNSYEQYF. CDR3 in DNA: TGTGCCAGCAGTCCCCGGGACAACTCCTACGAGCAGTACTTC.

This sequence joins TRBV20-1 and TRBJ2-5; D is perhaps TRBD2 (6 bases). The germline V and J ends were trimmed by 7 bases and 8 bases, with 14 bases remaining between them. CDR1 and CDR2 from the germline V gene are DFQATT and SNEGSKA (reference sequence). The CDR3 spans 11 residues. CDR3 in amino acids: CSGSSVNTQYF. The DNA of the CDR3 is TGCAGTGGTTCTAGCGTAAACACCCAGTACTTC.

The chain combines TRBV6-6 with TRBJ2-7, with unresolved D. The germline V gene has CDR1 MNHNY and CDR2 SVGAGI (reference sequence). Trimming cost V 0 bases and J 7 bases, with 13 bases left between them. The CDR3 is 14 amino acids. The CDR3 loop is CASSYSTGQKEQYF. In DNA form, the CDR3 reads TGTGCCAGCAGTTACTCGACCGGGCAAAAGGAGCAGTACTTC.

This sequence joins TRBV19 and TRBJ1-2; D gene uncertain. This CDR3 has 14 amino acids. Germline assignment: CDR1 LNHDA and CDR2 SQIVND (reference sequence). Trimming removed 3 bases from V and 4 bases from J, with 12 bases in between. CDR3 residues: CASSMGGHGYGYTF. The CDR3 nucleotides are TGTGCCAGTAGTATGGGAGGGCACGGCTATGGCTACACCTTC.

This sequence joins TRBV29-1 and TRBJ1-2; D possibly corresponds to TRBD1 (5 bases). The length of the CDR3 is 13 residues. CDR1 and CDR2 from the germline V gene are SQVTM and ANQGSEA. Between the trimmed V and J ends, which lost 4 bases and 8 bases, there was a span of 17 bases. The CDR3 protein is CSVAQTGWEGYTF. The CDR3 DNA reads TGCAGCGTTGCCCAAACAGGTTGGGAGGGCTACACCTTC. Together with reference TRBV29-1 and TRBJ1-2, the CDR3 gives the full variable domain: SAVISQKPSRDICQRGTSLTIQCQVDSQVTMMFWYRQQPGQSLTLIATANQGSEATYESGFVIDKFPISRPNLTFSTLTVSNMSPEDSSIYLCSVAQTGWEGYTFGSGTRLTVV.